This TCR beta chain was recorded in a study of PD-1 blockade in mismatch repair-deficient tumors. The CDR3 runs to 16 residues. V lost 2 bases and J lost 4; bases outside the gene matches: 4. The germline gives CDR1 SGHTA, CDR2 FQGNSA. The table came from immunoSEQ multiplex PCR; TCRdb's copy has only in-frame clones and leaves some out. The sample carries around 110,000 clones, roughly 80% recorded once. This clone is a singleton in its sample. The chain has TRBV7-2 and TRBJ2-2; TRBD2 aligns across 10 bases. This specimen consisted of peripheral blood, obtained just over 59 weeks after starting pembrolizumab. The receptor's source is an adult with mismatch repair-deficient cancer. The CDR3 coding sequence is TGTGCCAGCAGCTTAAGCGGGAGGGAGGGCACCGGGGAGCTGTTTTTT. Protein: CASSLSGREGTGELFF. Full variable domain (remainder filled in from reference TRBV7-2 and TRBJ2-2): GAGVSQSPSNKVTEKGKDVELRCDPISGHTALYWYRQSLGQGLEFLIYFQGNSAPDKSGLPSDRFSAERTGGSVSTLTIQRTQQEDSAVYLCASSLSGREGTGELFFGEGSRLTVL.